This T cell receptor (beta chain) was recorded in a study of blood T cell repertoires in COVID-19. Assay used: immunoSEQ multiplex PCR; TCRdb lists only in-frame clones, some missing. The top ten hold roughly 0.87% of the sample, which has approximately 290,000 clones, roughly 88% seen once. Seattle's enrolled individuals joined amid active infection and were then monitored longitudinally. The sequenced sample consisted of peripheral blood. The TCR comes from a human donor with COVID-19, enrolled during active disease. The donor label of this sample is uncertain.

For the CDR3, the DNA is TGTGCCAGCAGCCTACCGGGACAGGGTAACTATGGCTACACCTTC. This translates into CASSLPGQGNYGYTF. The gene calls are TRBV5-6 and TRBJ1-2; 9 nucleotides line up with TRBD1. The CDR3 is made up of 15 amino acids. The J segment lost 1 base and the V segment lost 4 bases, leaving 5 bases of the junction unmatched. CDR1 is SGHDT, CDR2 YYEEEE, per germline.